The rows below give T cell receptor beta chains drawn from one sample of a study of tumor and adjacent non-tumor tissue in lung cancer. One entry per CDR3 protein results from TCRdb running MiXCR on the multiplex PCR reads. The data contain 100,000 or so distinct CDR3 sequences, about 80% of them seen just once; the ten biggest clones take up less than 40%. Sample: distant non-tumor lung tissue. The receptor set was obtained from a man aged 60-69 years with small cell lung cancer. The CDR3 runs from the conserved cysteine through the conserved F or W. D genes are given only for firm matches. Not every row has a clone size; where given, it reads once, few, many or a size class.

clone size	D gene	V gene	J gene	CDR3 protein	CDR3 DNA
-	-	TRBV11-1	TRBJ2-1	CASSLALAANKEQFF	TGTGCCAGCAGCTTAGCGTTAGCGGCAAACAAAGAGCAATTCTTC
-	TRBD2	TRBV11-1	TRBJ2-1	CACSFEAGGPYNELFF	TGTGCCTGCAGCTTCGAAGCGGGAGGCCCCTACAATGAGCTGTTCTTC
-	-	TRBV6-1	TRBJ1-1	CTSSERDEIGTESFF	TGTACCAGCAGTGAACGCGACGAAATTGGGACTGAATCTTTCTTT
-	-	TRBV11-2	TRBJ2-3	CASSLPGLLRRDTQYF	TGTGCCAGCAGCTTACCAGGTCTTCTCCGCAGAGATACGCAGTATTTT
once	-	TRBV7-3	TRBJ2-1	CASSSHGGIDLYNEQFF	TGTGCCAGCAGCTCCCATGGGGGAATCGACCTCTACAATGAGCAGTTCTTC
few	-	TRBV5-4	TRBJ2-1	CAGSLGPGSYNEQFF	TGTGCCGGCAGTCTCGGACCCGGCTCCTACAATGAGCAGTTCTTC
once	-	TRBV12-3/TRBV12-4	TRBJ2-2	CTSNLSQGSTGELFF	TGTACCAGCAATTTGTCACAAGGAAGCACCGGGGAACTGTTTTTT
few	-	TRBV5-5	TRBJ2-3	CANSQNTDTQYF	TGTGCCAACAGCCAAAACACAGATACGCAGTATTTT
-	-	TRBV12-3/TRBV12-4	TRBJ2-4	CISSLRAKGKNIQYF	TGTATCAGCAGTTTAAGGGCAAAGGGCAAAAACATTCAGTACTTC
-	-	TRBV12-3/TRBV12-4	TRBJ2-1	CVRSGGWGDEQFF	TGTGTCAGAAGTGGGGGGTGGGGGGATGAACAGTTCTTC
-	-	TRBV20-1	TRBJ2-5	CSDSHGTLQEAQYF	TGCAGTGATAGTCACGGGACCCTCCAAGAGGCCCAGTACTTC
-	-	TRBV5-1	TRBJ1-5	CASSLGGQPNQPHHF	TGCGCAAGCAGCTTGGGTGGCCAACCCAATCAGCCCCACCATTTT
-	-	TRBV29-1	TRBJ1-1	CSIEPRDTEAFF	TGTAGCATTGAACCAAGGGACACTGAAGCTTTCTTT
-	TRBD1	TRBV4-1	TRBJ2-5	CASSPDRGTRYF	TGCGCCAGCAGCCCAGACAGGGGGACCCGGTACTTC
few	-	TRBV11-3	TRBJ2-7	CASGFSGDSPTVYEHYF	TGTGCCAGCGGCTTTAGCGGGGACAGCCCCACTGTCTACGAGCACTACTTC
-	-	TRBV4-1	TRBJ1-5	CASSHRTGQGSQHF	TGCGCTAGCAGCCATCGGACGGGGCAAGGGTCCCAGCATTTT